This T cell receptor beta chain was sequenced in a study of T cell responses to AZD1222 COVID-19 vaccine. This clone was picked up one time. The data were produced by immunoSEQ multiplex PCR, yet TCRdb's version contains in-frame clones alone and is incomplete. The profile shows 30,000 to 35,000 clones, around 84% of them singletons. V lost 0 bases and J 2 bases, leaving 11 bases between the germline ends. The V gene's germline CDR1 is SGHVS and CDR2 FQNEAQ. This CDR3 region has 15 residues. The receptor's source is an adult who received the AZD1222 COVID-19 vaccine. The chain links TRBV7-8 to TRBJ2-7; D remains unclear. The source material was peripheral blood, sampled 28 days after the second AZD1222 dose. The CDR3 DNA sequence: TGTGCCAGCAGCTTAGCCTCTCCCTTGACCTACGAGCAGTACTTC. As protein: CASSLASPLTYEQYF.